The clone carrying this TCR beta chain was counted at least ten times. Antigen unknown. The sample originates from a study of CD8 T cells in ankylosing spondylitis. Study results and limitations: Seemingly distinctive of ankylosing spondylitis blood was a TCR beta motif formed by eight highly homologous variants.

For TCR beta, libraries came from quantitative 5'-RACE with molecular barcodes. MiXCR, run by TCRdb on the 5' RACE reads, gives a single entry per CDR3 protein. The table shows approximately 260,000 distinct CDR3 sequences, with 8.6% occurring only once. The receptor was isolated from a male donor with ankylosing spondylitis or in good health (not recorded which). Source material: blood, either unsorted or a sorted T cell fraction (not recorded which).

The CDR3: CSVGRTLAPEYGYTF. The CDR3 DNA follows: TGCAGCGTGGGACGCACCCTCGCCCCCGAATATGGCTACACCTTC. The V and J genes are TRBV29-1 and TRBJ1-2; D might be TRBD1 (5 bases). Trimming removed 6 bases from V and 5 bases from J, with 22 bases in between. The CDR3 runs to 15 residues. The V gene's germline CDR1 is SQVTM and CDR2 ANQGSEA.